These 27 T cell receptor beta chains were all obtained from the same sample, sequenced in a study of T-cell reconstitution after alpha-beta-depleted transplantation in children. Molecular barcoding with unique molecular identifiers was used for the TCRbeta library. TCRdb re-analysed the PCR reads in MiXCR, keeping a single row per CDR3 protein. The sample has hundreds of thousands of distinct CDR3 sequences; about 10% are singletons. The sample in question was PBMCs, obtained before TCRalphabeta/CD19-depleted stem cell transplant. The receptors come from a child aged 2-15 years with inherited bone marrow failure, due to receive a stem cell transplant.

This clonotype was seen many times. The chain recombines TRBV27 with TRBJ2-6; D is perhaps TRBD1 or TRBD2 (5 bases each). CDR3 length: 15 residues. CDR1 is MNHEY, CDR2 SMNVEV, per germline (reference sequence). The ends were cut back, 6 bases at V and 0 bases at J, with 9 bases in the middle. The CDR3 here is CASSGAYSGANVLTF. Here the CDR3 DNA reads TGTGCCAGCAGCGGGGCTTACTCTGGGGCCAACGTCCTGACTTTC.

This clonotype was seen ten or more times. The rearrangement links TRBV10-3 to TRBJ2-3; D may correspond to TRBD1 or TRBD2 (5 bases each). V lost 3 bases and J lost 1, with 11 bases in between. The CDR3 sequence is 15 residues long. In germline, CDR1 is ENHRY, CDR2 SYGVKD. The CDR3 region has the DNA TGTGCCATCAGTGAACCGGGACGGCGCACAGATACGCAGTATTTT. Amino acids: CAISEPGRRTDTQYF.

In this sample, this clonotype turned up many times. V and J are TRBV9 and TRBJ2-3, with 14 bases matching TRBD2. After removal of 2 bases from V and 4 bases from J, the junction contained 6 bases not matched to a gene. This CDR3 is built from 17 residues. Germline V gene sequence: CDR1 SGDLS, CDR2 YYNGEE. CDR3 bases: TGTGCCAGCAGCGTTGGACTAGCGGGAGGCTTCGCAGATACGCAGTATTTT. The encoded protein is CASSVGLAGGFADTQYF.

The sample holds many counts of this clonotype. One junction end does not reproduce the germline sequence, and a read error may be involved. The genes are TRBV15 and TRBJ2-5, with D perhaps matching TRBD2 (6 bases). CDR3 length: 14 residues. The V gene's germline CDR1 is LNHNV and CDR2 YYDKDF (reference sequence). In DNA form, the CDR3 reads TGTGCTACCACCAATTTCGGGAGCCGGGAGACCCAGTACTTC. It is translated as CATTNFGSRETQYF.

This clonotype is a singleton in its sample. The chain recombines TRBV21-1 with TRBJ2-5. TRBV21-1 is recorded as a pseudogene. The length of the CDR3 is 16 residues. CDR3 DNA: TGTGCCAGCAGCAACTTTCAAGGGAATCGACAAGAGACCCAGTACTTC. It specifies CASSNFQGNRQETQYF.

This clonotype was detected a few times. The chain combines TRBV19 with TRBJ1-5, with D hard to call. Per germline, CDR1 LNHDA and CDR2 SQIVND (reference sequence). V was trimmed by 3 bases and J by 3 bases, leaving 9 bases between them. This CDR3 is built from 14 residues. CDR3: CASSIYSPNQPQHF. The CDR3 nucleotides read TGTGCCAGTAGTATCTACAGCCCCAATCAGCCCCAGCATTTT.

V usage is TRBV27 and J usage is TRBJ2-3; D ambiguous. V lost 2 bases to trimming and J lost 8 bases, with 20 bases between them. The CDR3 contains 16 residues. Per the germline V gene, CDR1 is MNHEY and CDR2 is SMNVEV (reference sequence). The CDR3 region is CASSLSAGQPNPTQYF. CDR3 DNA sequence: TGTGCCAGCAGTTTAAGTGCCGGGCAACCTAACCCTACGCAGTATTTT.

This clonotype was observed many times. CDR3 bases: TGCGCCAGCAGCTTGGCCAATGGGGGGACAGATACGCAGTATTTT. Its translation: CASSLANGGTDTQYF. The V gene is TRBV5-1, the J gene TRBJ2-3, with D maybe TRBD2 (6 bases). The V gene lost 0 bases and the J gene lost 3 bases, with 11 bases spanning the gap. Looked up from germline, CDR1 is SGHRS and CDR2 is YFSETQ. CDR3 length equals 15 residues.

For this clonotype: Just one base apart from a much larger clone, this may be a read error. The chain recombines TRBV4-3 with TRBJ2-2; TRBD2 matches at 14 bases. There are 16 residues in the CDR3. CDR1 is LGHNA and CDR2 is YSLEER in the germline V gene. This CDR3 is CASSPGTSGSTGELLF. The DNA for the CDR3 is TGCGCCAGCAGCCCCGGGACTAGCGGGAGTACCGGGGAGCTGTTATTT.

The table lists this clonotype with a few counts. The chain is built from TRBV19 and TRBJ2-3; 8 positions agree with TRBD2. Germline lookup yields CDR1 LNHDA and CDR2 SQIVND (reference sequence). This CDR3 spans 14 amino acids. V was clipped by 6 bases and J by 3 bases; unmatched bases: 5. The CDR3 loop reads CASRTAGDTDTQYF. The CDR3 DNA sequence: TGTGCCAGTAGGACAGCGGGAGATACAGATACGCAGTATTTT.

The sample holds many counts of this clonotype. The chain couples TRBV5-1 to TRBJ1-3; a weak D match, TRBD1 (5 bases). Germline V gives CDR1 SGHRS, CDR2 YFSETQ. The CDR3 has 13 residues. Between the trimmed V and J ends, which lost 0 bases and 6 bases, there was a span of 7 bases. In DNA form, the CDR3 reads TGCGCCAGCAGCTTGGGACAGAAAAACACCATATATTTT. Translating it yields CASSLGQKNTIYF.

In this sample, this clonotype turned up a few times. The rearrangement links TRBV20-1 to TRBJ2-5, with D maybe TRBD2 (5 bases). V was trimmed by 0 bases and J by 3 bases, leaving 11 bases between them. The length of the CDR3 is 14 residues. The germline CDR1 and CDR2 sequences are DFQATT and SNEGSKA (reference sequence). The CDR3 loop reads CSARDGETKETQYF. The DNA for the CDR3 is TGCAGTGCTAGAGATGGGGAGACTAAAGAGACCCAGTACTTC.

Many counts were recorded for this clonotype. This rearrangement joins TRBV28 to TRBJ1-2; D might be TRBD1 (6 bases). The ends were cut back, 5 bases at V and 10 bases at J, with 14 bases in the middle. Germline V gene sequence: CDR1 MDHEN, CDR2 SYDVKM. This CDR3 spans 12 amino acids. The CDR3 bases are TGTGCCAGCAGTCCCGGGACAACCGTCTACACCTTC. Its translation is CASSPGTTVYTF.

The table lists this clonotype with many counts. This rearrangement joins TRBV7-9 to TRBJ2-1; no reliable D call. The CDR3 is 13 amino acids. Trimming shortened V by 2 bases and J by 5 bases, and 7 bases separated the two germline ends. CDR1 and CDR2 (germline): SEHNR, FQNEAQ (reference sequence). Here the CDR3 reads CASSLFIDNEQFF. In DNA form, the CDR3 reads TGTGCCAGCAGCTTATTCATAGACAATGAGCAGTTCTTC.

In this sample, this clonotype turned up many times. The chain uses TRBV28 and TRBJ2-7; 9 bases agree with TRBD1. Per the germline V gene, CDR1 is MDHEN and CDR2 is SYDVKM. The V and J ends lost 5 bases and 2 bases, in that order; junction bases with no gene match: 19. This CDR3 comprises 19 residues. The CDR3 DNA reads as TGTGCCAGCAGTCCTCAAGGTTCTTTCCGGGACAGGGCTACCTACGAGCAGTACTTC. Its protein is CASSPQGSFRDRATYEQYF.

This clonotype has at least ten counts. The V gene is TRBV7-9, the J gene TRBJ2-7; 11 bases map to TRBD2. Germline V gives CDR1 SEHNR, CDR2 FQNEAQ (reference sequence). This CDR3 has 15 residues. J gave up 4 bases and V 4 bases, and 6 bases lay outside the gene matches. CDR3 amino acids: CASSSGTSGLYEQYF. In DNA, the CDR3 is TGTGCCAGCAGCTCCGGGACTAGCGGACTTTACGAGCAGTACTTC.

This clonotype was recorded at least ten times. The chain links TRBV10-2 to TRBJ1-1, with D tentatively TRBD1 (6 bases). CDR1 is WSHSY and CDR2 is SAAADI in the germline V gene. CDR3 length: 15 amino acids. Trimming removed 3 bases at V and 3 bases at J, with 14 bases between. CDR3 protein: CASSEPRGLYTEAFF. As DNA, the CDR3 is TGCGCCAGCAGTGAACCCAGGGGATTATACACTGAAGCTTTCTTT.

This clonotype was counted ten times or more. This chain links TRBV6-5 with TRBJ1-2; D possibly corresponds to TRBD1 (5 bases). V lost 6 bases and J lost 2, with 19 bases in between. There are 16 residues in the CDR3. Looked up from germline, CDR1 is MNHEY and CDR2 is SVGAGI. The CDR3 nucleotides are TGTGCCAGCAGCTTTCAGGGAAGCCCAGGAAACTATGGCTACACCTTC. Protein sequence: CASSFQGSPGNYGYTF.

This clonotype showed up many times. The chain joins TRBV7-9 to TRBJ2-2; D possibly corresponds to TRBD1 (6 bases). Germline V gene data show CDR1 as SEHNR and CDR2 as FQNEAQ (reference sequence). V lost 0 bases and J lost 2, with 10 bases in between. The CDR3 is 16 amino acids. The CDR3 reads CASSLAEQGNTGELFF. The CDR3 DNA reads as TGTGCCAGCAGCTTAGCGGAACAGGGTAACACCGGGGAGCTGTTTTTT. Drawing the rest from reference TRBV7-9 and TRBJ2-2, the complete variable domain is DTGVSQNPRHKITKRGQNVTFRCDPISEHNRLYWYRQTLGQGPEFLTYFQNEAQLEKSRLLSDRFSAERPKGSFSTLEIQRTEQGDSAMYLCASSLAEQGNTGELFFGEGSRLTVL.

This clonotype was picked up a small number of times. J is TRBJ1-5 and V is TRBV20-1, with a tentative D call TRBD1 (6 bases). The germline V gene has CDR1 DFQATT and CDR2 SNEGSKA (reference sequence). This CDR3 has 19 amino acids. The V gene lost 0 bases and the J gene lost 6 bases, with 27 bases spanning the gap. Here the CDR3 reads CSARETLGRGGRVGQPQHF. The DNA of the CDR3 is TGCAGTGCTAGAGAGACACTTGGAAGGGGGGGAAGGGTAGGTCAGCCCCAGCATTTT.

This clonotype was recorded at least ten times. V usage is TRBV20-1 and J usage is TRBJ1-2; D call uncertain. Trimming pared 3 bases from V and 5 bases from J, leaving 7 bases between. The CDR3 covers 11 residues. The germline V gene has CDR1 DFQATT and CDR2 SNEGSKA (reference sequence). CDR3 nucleotides: TGCAGTGCTAGGGGAGTTTATGGCTACACCTTC. Protein sequence: CSARGVYGYTF.

There are many counts of this clonotype. The chain carries TRBV29-1 and TRBJ2-3; D may match TRBD1 or TRBD2 (6 bases each). V dropped 0 bases and J dropped 0 bases, with 10 bases sitting between them. Per germline, CDR1 SQVTM and CDR2 ANQGSEA. CDR3 size: 15 residues. The CDR3 bases are TGCAGCGTTGAAGATCGGGGGCGCAGCACAGATACGCAGTATTTT. Its translation is CSVEDRGRSTDTQYF.

This clonotype was counted at least ten times. The chain combines TRBV20-1 with TRBJ2-3; TRBD2 matches at 9 bases. Germline CDR1 reads DFQATT; CDR2 reads SNEGSKA (reference sequence). J gave up 6 bases and V 3 bases, and 10 bases lay outside the gene matches. The CDR3 totals 15 residues. The CDR3 region is CSASRWAAGGDTQYF. In DNA, the CDR3 is TGCAGTGCTAGCCGGTGGGCAGCGGGAGGCGATACGCAGTATTTT.

There are many counts of this clonotype. This chain connects TRBV4-2 to TRBJ2-1; 12 bases align to TRBD2. V was clipped by 4 bases and J by 10 bases; unmatched bases: 8. Germline values: CDR1 LGHNA, CDR2 YNFKEQ. There are 15 residues in the CDR3. CDR3 bases: TGTGCCAGCAGCCCTCTAGCGGGAGGGCCGGACGAGCAGTTCTTC. Amino acid sequence: CASSPLAGGPDEQFF.

This clonotype was detected ten times or more. V gene TRBV20-1 combines with J gene TRBJ1-5; D is uncertain. The CDR3 covers 15 residues. Per germline, CDR1 DFQATT and CDR2 SNEGSKA (reference sequence). The V end was cut by 3 bases, the J end by 0 bases, with 12 bases between. The CDR3 is CSASVAGNSNQPQHF. In DNA, the CDR3 is TGCAGTGCTAGTGTCGCCGGCAATAGCAATCAGCCCCAGCATTTT.

This clonotype occurred many times. This chain links TRBV4-2 with TRBJ2-3; a weak D match, TRBD2 (6 bases). CDR3 size: 16 residues. V was clipped by 4 bases and J by 3 bases, with 17 bases between them. From germline, CDR1 is LGHNA and CDR2 YNFKEQ. CDR3 loop: CASSRGRRAPTDTQYF. The CDR3 nucleotides read TGTGCCAGCAGCCGTGGGAGGAGGGCCCCAACAGATACGCAGTATTTT.

This clonotype was seen ten or more times. V is TRBV28 and J is TRBJ1-5; no reliable D call. The germline V gene has CDR1 MDHEN and CDR2 SYDVKM. V was trimmed by 4 bases and J by 1 base, leaving 11 bases between them. This CDR3 is built from 15 residues. The CDR3 DNA is TGTGCCAGCAGTTCCGGAGGCTACAGCAATCAGCCCCAGCATTTT. Encoded protein: CASSSGGYSNQPQHF.